This T cell receptor (beta chain) was sequenced during a study of T cell responses to AZD1222 COVID-19 vaccine. The study's findings and limits: Spike-specific TCR breadth rose after two AZD1222 doses, and depth rose as well. Sampling that yielded the repertoires occurred only after the peak T cell response.

Germline CDR1 is MNHEY and CDR2 is SMNVEV (reference sequence). The CDR3 sequence is 15 residues long. Trimming took 6 bases from V and 7 from J; bases not matched to a gene: 14. The protocol was immunoSEQ multiplex PCR, while the TCRdb copy is restricted to in-frame clones and leaves out a portion. The sample includes some 88,000 clones, about 91% of them seen just once. A remark on this clone: Its matching antigen is unknown.

The TCR comes from an adult in good health. The chain combines TRBV27 with TRBJ2-7, with 8 bases that match TRBD1. Source: peripheral blood, taken on day 0 of AZD1222 vaccination. The CDR3 protein is CASSFINRGAGEQYF. The DNA of the CDR3 is TGTGCCAGCAGCTTCATAAACAGGGGGGCGGGAGAGCAGTACTTC.